These 21 T cell receptor beta chains were sequenced from one sample in a study of cytomegalovirus exposure and HLA in healthy donors. PCR primers comprised 60 Vbeta and 13 Jbeta primers. The protocol was immunoSEQ multiplex PCR, while the TCRdb copy is restricted to in-frame clones and leaves out a portion. Among fewer than 200,000 clones listed, about 70% were seen once. Input material: PBMCs. These receptors were obtained from a woman in her forties in good health and CMV-seropositive.

The V and J genes are TRBV28 and TRBJ1-1; D is uncertain. The ends were cut back, 5 bases at V and 0 bases at J, with 13 bases in the middle. The CDR3 extends over 15 amino acids. Germline lookup yields CDR1 MDHEN and CDR2 SYDVKM. The CDR3 here is CASSRAADLNTEAFF. CDR3 DNA: TGTGCCAGCAGTAGAGCGGCCGACCTGAACACTGAAGCTTTCTTT.

The chain joins TRBV7-8 to TRBJ1-1; tentative D call: TRBD1 (5 bases). This CDR3 is 14 amino acids long. With 3 bases removed from V and 3 bases from J, the gap between germline ends came to 11 bases. Germline V gene data show CDR1 as SGHVS and CDR2 as FQNEAQ. Written as DNA, the CDR3 is TGTGCCAGCAGCTTCGTCCGGGGGGACACTGAAGCTTTCTTT. Translation: CASSFVRGDTEAFF.

This clone was counted between two and nine times. This chain joins TRBV5-1 and TRBJ1-1; a weak D match, TRBD1 (6 bases). From germline, CDR1 is SGHRS and CDR2 YFSETQ. V lost 3 bases to trimming and J lost 3 bases, with 15 bases between them. The CDR3 runs 15 residues. The CDR3 DNA sequence: TGCGCCAGCAGCTCGACAGTGGACAGCCACACTGAAGCTTTCTTT. Its translation is CASSSTVDSHTEAFF.

The chain employs TRBV9 and TRBJ1-1; D might be TRBD1 (6 bases). V was pared by 4 bases and J by 2 bases, with 12 bases between. Looked up from germline, CDR1 is SGDLS and CDR2 is YYNGEE. The CDR3 is made up of 14 amino acids. The chain's CDR3 is CASSHRTANTEAFF. CDR3 bases: TGTGCCAGCAGCCACCGGACAGCCAACACTGAAGCTTTCTTT.

This rearrangement joins TRBV9 to TRBJ2-1; 10 nucleotides match TRBD2. This CDR3 is built from 15 residues. V was clipped by 3 bases and J by 2 bases; unmatched bases: 2. CDR1 SGDLS and CDR2 YYNGEE come from the germline V gene. CDR3 protein: CASSGSGRAYNEQFF. The CDR3 DNA reads TGTGCCAGCAGCGGGAGCGGGAGGGCCTACAATGAGCAGTTCTTC.

The rearrangement links TRBV4-1 to TRBJ2-5, with 9 nucleotides matching TRBD1. The J call may be incorrect, as the DNA end agrees better with TRBJ2-7. The germline gives CDR1 MGHRA, CDR2 YSYEKL. This CDR3 is built from 14 residues. The CDR3 sequence: CASSHRQGAYEQYF. CDR3 nucleotide sequence: TGCGCCAGCAGCCATAGACAGGGGGCCTACGAGCAGTACTTC.

This rearrangement joins TRBV5-1 to TRBJ1-1; the D is unclear. Trimming removed 0 bases from V and 1 base from J, with 7 bases in between. The CDR3 consists of 14 residues. In germline, CDR1 is SGHRS, CDR2 YFSETQ. CDR3 coding DNA: TGCGCCAGCAGCTTGGACCCGGGGAACACTGAAGCTTTCTTT. Its protein product is CASSLDPGNTEAFF.

The chain recombines TRBV27 with TRBJ1-2; D ambiguous. CDR1 and CDR2 from the germline V gene are MNHEY and SMNVEV (reference sequence). The CDR3 consists of 13 residues. V dropped 5 bases and J dropped 1 base, with 8 bases sitting between them. The CDR3 loop is CASSTQNNYGYTF. In DNA form, the CDR3 reads TGTGCCAGCAGTACCCAGAATAACTATGGCTACACCTTC.

The chain employs TRBV6-6 and TRBJ2-2; unclear D gene. The germline V gene has CDR1 MNHNY and CDR2 SVGAGI (reference sequence). The CDR3 loop spans 11 amino acids. Trimming pared 6 bases from V and 6 bases from J, leaving 5 bases between. The CDR3 DNA sequence: TGTGCCAGCAGCCGTTCCGGGGAGCTGTTTTTT. It translates to CASSRSGELFF.

The chain combines TRBV5-3 with TRBJ2-1; 9 bases map to TRBD2. TRBV5-3 is sorted into the ORF group, with uncertain function. This CDR3 spans 13 amino acids. V lost 5 bases to trimming and J lost 3 bases; unmatched junction nucleotides: 0. The CDR3 protein is CARRLAGYNEQFF. DNA of the CDR3: TGTGCCAGAAGACTAGCGGGCTACAATGAGCAGTTCTTC.

This clone was seen just once. V usage is TRBV6-5 and J usage is TRBJ1-1; 10 bases map to TRBD1. This CDR3 has 15 residues. The V gene's germline CDR1 is MNHEY and CDR2 SVGAGI. V was clipped by 5 bases and J by 1 base; unmatched bases: 4. The CDR3 here is CASSRGDRGNTEAFF. CDR3 nucleotide sequence: TGTGCCAGCAGTCGGGGGGACAGGGGGAACACTGAAGCTTTCTTT.

This clone was recorded a few times. The rearrangement links TRBV5-1 to TRBJ2-2; TRBD1 might be the D (5 bases). The V end was cut by 0 bases, the J end by 1 base, with 7 bases between. Germline CDR1 is SGHRS and CDR2 is YFSETQ. The CDR3 runs 15 residues. The CDR3 DNA sequence: TGCGCCAGCAGCTTGGGACAGCAGAACACCGGGGAGCTGTTTTTT. Translating it yields CASSLGQQNTGELFF.

Note on this clone: An end of the junction differs from the germline gene, which may be a read error. This chain links TRBV4-3 with TRBJ1-2, with a possible D match to TRBD1 (5 bases). There are 17 residues in the CDR3. Looked up from germline, CDR1 is LGHNA and CDR2 is YSLEER. CDR3 DNA sequence: TGCGCCAGCAGCCAAGATCGGGGGGTTACAGCATCCTATGGCTACCCCTTC. Encoded protein: CASSQDRGVTASYGYPF.

The chain recombines TRBV29-1 with TRBJ2-1; D is possibly TRBD2 (5 bases). Per the germline V gene, CDR1 is SQVTM and CDR2 is ANQGSEA. The V end lost 5 bases, the J end lost 8 bases, and 10 bases lay between the germline ends. The CDR3 contains 11 residues. This CDR3 reads CSVRTVYEQFF. CDR3 coding DNA: TGCAGCGTTAGGACTGTATATGAGCAGTTCTTC.

The V gene is TRBV2, the J gene TRBJ2-7, with 8 bases fitting TRBD2. This CDR3 region has 14 residues. Germline V gives CDR1 SNHLY, CDR2 FYNNEI. The V gene end was trimmed by 2 bases and the J gene end by 3 bases; junction bases not matched to a gene: 3. The DNA for the CDR3 is TGTGCCAGCAGTGAATTGGGACTAGGCTACGAGCAGTACTTC. Its protein is CASSELGLGYEQYF.

A few counts support this clone. The rearrangement links TRBV6-5 to TRBJ1-1; 9 bases align to TRBD1. CDR3 length: 13 residues. With V trimmed by 6 bases and J by 9 bases, 8 bases remained unmatched. In germline, CDR1 is MNHEY, CDR2 SVGAGI. CDR3 residues: CASSWGQGGQAFF. The CDR3 DNA follows: TGTGCCAGCAGCTGGGGACAGGGCGGGCAAGCTTTCTTT.

CDR3 sequence: CASSSSSGSSHNEQFF. CDR3 nucleotides: TGTGCCAGCAGCTCCTCGAGCGGGAGTTCGCACAATGAGCAGTTCTTC. The chain recombines TRBV7-2 with TRBJ2-1, with 8 bases fitting TRBD2. Losses at the gene ends were 4 bases for V and 5 bases for J; bases not matched to a gene: 10. The CDR3 runs 16 residues. The germline CDR1 and CDR2 sequences are SGHTA and FQGNSA.

This clone has a single count. The chain has TRBV15 and TRBJ2-5, with TRBD2 identical over 9 bases. V was pared by 4 bases and J by 2 bases, with 8 bases of the junction left unmatched. The CDR3 is 16 amino acids. CDR1 and CDR2 from the germline V gene are LNHNV and YYDKDF (reference sequence). The CDR3 loop reads CATSKTRLAVQETQYF. The DNA of the CDR3 is TGTGCCACCAGCAAAACCCGACTAGCGGTACAAGAGACCCAGTACTTC.

This clone showed up just a few times. The chain uses TRBV19 and TRBJ1-2; the match to TRBD1 covers 10 bases. The CDR3 loop spans 15 amino acids. Germline values: CDR1 LNHDA, CDR2 SQIVND (reference sequence). The V gene end was trimmed by 5 bases and the J gene end by 4 bases; junction bases not matched to a gene: 7. This CDR3 reads CASSPGDRGVYGYTF. CDR3 in DNA: TGTGCCAGTAGTCCCGGGGACAGGGGAGTCTATGGCTACACCTTC.

The V and J genes are TRBV27 and TRBJ2-2; D ambiguous. CDR1 is MNHEY, CDR2 SMNVEV, per germline (reference sequence). The CDR3 has 14 amino acids. V lost 4 bases, J lost 8 bases, and 14 bases lay in between. The CDR3 protein is CASSSNIFGGELFF. In DNA form, the CDR3 reads TGTGCCAGCAGTTCCAACATTTTTGGTGGGGAGCTGTTTTTT.

This clone has just one count. J is TRBJ2-6 and V is TRBV6-6; possibly TRBD1 for D (6 bases). This CDR3 has 13 amino acids. Deletions cut 10 bases from V and 0 bases from J, with 7 bases between. CDR1 MNHNY and CDR2 SVGAGI come from the germline V gene (reference sequence). The DNA of the CDR3 is TGTGCCAACAGGGCCTCTGGGGCCAACGTCCTGACTTTC. Amino acid sequence: CANRASGANVLTF.